This TCR beta chain was sequenced in a study of blood T cell repertoires in COVID-19. Profiling relied on immunoSEQ multiplex PCR, and the TCRdb table lists in-frame clones only, not all of them. The table includes roughly 200,000 clones, roughly 90% detected once. Only a few counts were recorded for this clone. This CDR3 comprises 12 residues. In germline, CDR1 is MGHDK, CDR2 SYGVNS. Deletions cut 0 bases from V and 7 bases from J, with 7 bases between. The receptor comes from a woman in her 30s who had been exposed to COVID-19. V and J are TRBV25-1 and TRBJ2-7, with TRBD1 as a possible D gene (5 bases). The sequenced material came from PBMCs or T cells enriched from blood (not recorded which). Here the CDR3 reads CASSEYREEQYF. CDR3 bases: TGTGCCAGCAGTGAATACAGGGAAGAGCAGTACTTC.